The sequence of this T cell receptor beta chain was determined in a study of blood T cell repertoires in COVID-19. CDR3 length: 14 amino acids. Germline V CDR1 and CDR2: SGHRS, YFSETQ. Between the trimmed V and J ends, which lost 0 bases and 7 bases, there was a span of 11 bases. Generated by immunoSEQ multiplex PCR, the TCRdb table keeps only in-frame clones and is missing some. The table lists about 180,000 clones, roughly three quarters of them singletons. This sequence joins TRBV5-1 and TRBJ1-5; D is perhaps TRBD1 (6 bases). The sample comprised PBMCs or T cells enriched from blood (not recorded which). This receptor was taken from a man in his 60s who had been exposed to COVID-19. CDR3 DNA sequence: TGCGCCAGCAGCTTGGAGAGTAGGGGGCAGCCCCAGCATTTT. Its translation is CASSLESRGQPQHF.